This is a list of T cell receptor beta chains from one sample in a study of cytomegalovirus exposure and HLA in healthy donors. Profiled with immunoSEQ multiplex PCR; TCRdb holds only in-frame clones, not every one. The repertoire holds approximately 81,000 clones, with approximately 84% as singletons. The source material was PBMCs. These receptor sequences come from a woman aged 45-65 years in good health and CMV-seronegative. Each CDR3 is given with its conserved first and last residue. The D gene is left open where the match is weak. The size field is filled for only some rows; it gives once, few, many or a size class.

v_gene: TRBV11-2; d_gene: TRBD2; abundance: .; j_gene: TRBJ2-7; CDR3aa: CASSLELIAGGLREQYF; CDR3nt: TGTGCCAGCAGCTTAGAGCTCATAGCGGGAGGGCTCCGCGAGCAGTACTTC
v_gene: TRBV30; d_gene: TRBD1; abundance: .; j_gene: TRBJ2-6; CDR3aa: CAWSVRDSYTSGANVLTF; CDR3nt: TGTGCCTGGAGTGTCCGGGACAGCTATACCTCTGGGGCCAACGTCCTGACTTTC
v_gene: TRBV10-3; d_gene: .; abundance: .; j_gene: TRBJ1-5; CDR3aa: CAISERQELQPQHF; CDR3nt: TGTGCCATCAGTGAGCGTCAAGAGTTGCAGCCCCAGCATTTT
v_gene: TRBV4-1; d_gene: .; abundance: once; j_gene: TRBJ1-5; CDR3aa: CASSQEGQGRQPQHF; CDR3nt: TGCGCCAGCAGCCAAGAGGGGCAGGGGCGTCAGCCCCAGCATTTT
v_gene: TRBV4-2; d_gene: .; abundance: few; j_gene: TRBJ2-1; CDR3aa: CASSQEKTFPYNEQFF; CDR3nt: TGTGCCAGCAGTCAAGAGAAAACTTTCCCCTACAATGAGCAGTTCTTC
v_gene: TRBV6-6; d_gene: .; abundance: .; j_gene: TRBJ2-2; CDR3aa: CASTPQDVGELFF; CDR3nt: TGTGCCAGCACCCCCCAGGATGTAGGGGAGCTGTTTTTT
v_gene: TRBV14; d_gene: TRBD1; abundance: .; j_gene: TRBJ1-2; CDR3aa: CASSRGPGPYIGYTF; CDR3nt: TGTGCCAGCAGCAGGGGGCCGGGCCCATACATTGGCTACACCTTC
v_gene: TRBV2; d_gene: .; abundance: .; j_gene: TRBJ1-2; CDR3aa: CASSLGQNYGYTF; CDR3nt: TGTGCCAGCAGCCTGGGGCAGAACTATGGCTACACCTTC
v_gene: TRBV7-9; d_gene: .; abundance: .; j_gene: TRBJ1-2; CDR3aa: CASSQTGTNYGYTF; CDR3nt: TGTGCCAGCAGCCAAACAGGGACTAACTATGGCTACACCTTC
v_gene: TRBV1; d_gene: .; abundance: .; j_gene: TRBJ2-5; CDR3aa: CTSSQPNDRGFVETQYF; CDR3nt: TGCACCAGCAGCCAACCAAACGACAGGGGATTTGTGGAGACCCAGTACTTC
v_gene: TRBV27; d_gene: TRBD2; abundance: .; j_gene: TRBJ2-1; CDR3aa: CASRLASSYNEQFF; CDR3nt: TGTGCCAGCAGACTAGCGAGCTCCTACAATGAGCAGTTCTTC
v_gene: TRBV5-4; d_gene: TRBD2; abundance: .; j_gene: TRBJ2-1; CDR3aa: CASRRGRALSNEQFF; CDR3nt: TGTGCCAGCAGGCGCGGGAGGGCCCTTAGCAATGAGCAGTTCTTC
v_gene: TRBV9; d_gene: .; abundance: .; j_gene: TRBJ1-5; CDR3aa: CASSVESTGQPQHF; CDR3nt: TGTGCCAGCAGCGTAGAGAGTACGGGGCAGCCCCAGCATTTT
v_gene: TRBV5-5; d_gene: .; abundance: .; j_gene: TRBJ1-2; CDR3aa: CASSFYSLSGYTF; CDR3nt: TGTGCCAGCAGCTTTTACTCCCTCTCTGGCTACACCTTC